This TCR beta chain comes out of a study of shared clonotypes between healthy human individuals (TCRdb year 2020). About the investigation overall: A couple of women and three men aged 18 to 49 years were included in the cohort. For each donor, CD4 naive and CD4 memory were each run on three plates, CD8 naive on two plates, and CD8 memory on one plate. The study deeply sequenced blood TCR repertoires of about five healthy adults to estimate repertoire size and the extent of clonotype sharing between individuals. To increase sequencing depth and limit assay-specific biases, different laboratories used diverse techniques to prepare libraries and sequence TCR repertoires. Each donor's leukapheresis produced roughly between about 0.9 and 9.5 billion PBMCs. On the study overall, not on this receptor specifically: Sharing across a handful of donors was observed for about 5% of naive CD4, 3% to 3.5% of naive CD8, 2% to 2.5% of memory CD4, and roughly 0.4% of memory CD8 clonotypes. The genetic and exposure-history diversity represented was limited by the small number of donors. Naive subsets generally had larger estimated clonotype richness than memory subsets. Compared with non-shared clonotypes, the clonotypes found in all four sorted-subset donors had higher generation probabilities. Pairwise subsampling led to the expectation that sequencing depth would affect the degree of clonotype sharing among donors. Rarefaction of sorted-subset datasets indicated incomplete sequencing despite the large sequencing depth. Sampling was limited to blood, and TCR repertoires in tissue likely differ from TCR repertoires in blood.

CDR1 and CDR2 (SNHLY, FYNNEI) derive from the germline V gene. Deletion took 3 bases off V and 0 bases off J, with a span of 18 bases between the germline ends. From its cysteine to its phenylalanine, the CDR3 spans 18 amino acids. Only CDR3 DNA is held: 54 bases, read in frame from base 1. Healthy HIV-negative adults with no recently reported acute infections or vaccinations were included as donors. Every donor was a Caucasian adult residing in Nashville, Tennessee, USA. CD4+ T cells were enriched by magnetic negative selection, after which naive cells were positively selected on CD45RA and the negative fraction was taken as the memory subset. After blood collection by leukapheresis, PBMCs were isolated using Ficoll-Histopaque density gradient centrifugation and then cryopreserved in the vapor phase of liquid nitrogen. Purity and quantity of every magnetically sorted T cell population were checked by analytical flow cytometry. Each sorted fraction had its genomic DNA isolated and then quantified by UV absorbance on a Nanodrop 2000c.

TCR CDR3 regions were amplified from genomic DNA by multiplex PCR using the deep immunoSEQ assay. Extracted genomic DNA from each cell subset was distributed evenly across all wells of several immunoSEQ 96-well plates, and each plate was treated as a replicate. For sorted subsets, each replicate PCR was loaded with 200 ng genomic DNA, equivalent to 30,000 or so T cell genomes. Purified libraries were measured with a Qubit 3.0 fluorometer, size-checked on a Bioanalyzer 2100, and measured again with the KAPA Library Quantification kit. A separate single-read 150-cycle Illumina NextSeq 550 flow cell was used to sequence each immunoSEQ 96-well plate. Per the authors' processing: Because the immunoSEQ output held only junctional sequences and lacked quality scores, the filtering could not match the filtering applied to full-length reads. Sequences were annotated with PyIR, a Python wrapper for IgBLAST v1.9, using IMGT germline references to assign V/J genes and CDR3. Reads with weak V/J assignments (E-value above 1e-6), missing CDR3, stop codons, out-of-frame junctions, or ambiguous translated residues were removed. A V3J clonotype was defined by an identical inferred V gene, J gene, and CDR3 amino acid sequence. Percentage overlap between repertoires was calculated by dividing the number of shared unique clonotypes by the size of the smaller repertoire. Repertoire richness was assessed with RTK rarefaction, the Chao1 estimator, and Recon v2.1 estimates of unobserved clonotypes. For all TCRbeta clonotypes obtained by the gDNA method from four donors, generation probabilities were computed with OLGA. As stored in TCRdb, this immuneACCESS dataset retains in-frame rearrangements with V and J assigned. A fraction of the clones does not appear; measured against another copy, unresolved V genes explain less than half of the discrepancy, and the remainder lacks a known reason. V and J calls and clone size are copied from that table; D and trimming were computed from the DNA. A total of 2.5 million or so clones appear in this sample, around nine tenths of them only once. The top ten constitute around 0.15% of the sample.

This clone has just one count. Its antigen remains undetermined. No base-level quality is on record; no much larger clone is a single base apart. This receptor chain uses TRBV2 and TRBJ2-1, with the D segment identity uncertain. The receptor's source is a man aged 18 to 30 in good health. The sample was naive CD4+ T cells sorted from blood. The cell subset or site label for this specimen denotes: CD45RA+ positively selected. CDR3 reads: CASSERSLAEGSYNEQFF. The nucleotide sequence reads as follows: TGTGCCAGCAGTGAGAGGTCCCTGGCGGAAGGCTCCTACAATGAGCAGTTCTTC.